This is a list of T cell receptor beta chains from one sample in a study of shared clonotypes between healthy human individuals. Assay used: immunoSEQ multiplex PCR; TCRdb lists only in-frame clones, some missing. The table records a few million clones, over 85% of them present only once. Sequencing used naive CD4+ T cells sorted from blood. These receptors were obtained from a man aged 18 to 30 in good health. The CDR3 runs from the conserved cysteine through the conserved F or W. The order of the fields is V gene, D gene, clone size, CDR3 length, J gene, CDR3 DNA, CDR3 protein. A D gene is named only where the DNA matches it firmly. Not all rows give a size; the values are once, few, many and, for expanded clones, a class.

v_call: TRBV4-3
d_call: TRBD2
clone_size: NA
cdr3_length: 14
j_call: TRBJ2-7
cdr3_nt: TGCGCCAGCAGCTGGACTAGCGGGAGTTACGAGCAGTACTTC
cdr3_aa: CASSWTSGSYEQYF

v_call: TRBV9
d_call: TRBD2
clone_size: once
cdr3_length: 16
j_call: TRBJ2-3
cdr3_nt: TGTGCCAGCAGGTCCCGACTAGCGGGGTTATCAGATACGCAGTATTTT
cdr3_aa: CASRSRLAGLSDTQYF

v_call: TRBV30
d_call: NA
clone_size: NA
cdr3_length: 15
j_call: TRBJ2-3
cdr3_nt: TGTGCCTCGTCCGGGACACGCAAACCCACAGATACGCAGTATTTT
cdr3_aa: CASSGTRKPTDTQYF

v_call: TRBV5-1
d_call: NA
clone_size: NA
cdr3_length: 14
j_call: TRBJ2-5
cdr3_nt: TGCGCCAGCAGCCTTTCGACTAGCCAAGAGACCCAGTACTTC
cdr3_aa: CASSLSTSQETQYF

v_call: TRBV11-2
d_call: NA
clone_size: few
cdr3_length: 14
j_call: TRBJ2-2
cdr3_nt: TGTGCCAGCAGCTTACAGTCGGGGACCGGGGAGCTGTTTTTT
cdr3_aa: CASSLQSGTGELFF

v_call: TRBV19
d_call: TRBD1
clone_size: NA
cdr3_length: 16
j_call: TRBJ1-1
cdr3_nt: TGTGCCAGTAGTATAGTAGGGACAGGGAGGAACACTGAAGCTTTCTTT
cdr3_aa: CASSIVGTGRNTEAFF

v_call: TRBV7-9
d_call: NA
clone_size: NA
cdr3_length: 15
j_call: TRBJ1-4
cdr3_nt: TGTGCCAGCAGCTTAGAGCCCCCGGGGGATGAAAAACTGTTTTTT
cdr3_aa: CASSLEPPGDEKLFF

v_call: TRBV28
d_call: TRBD1
clone_size: NA
cdr3_length: 19
j_call: TRBJ2-5
cdr3_nt: TGTGCCAGCAAACCCGGGGACAGGGGTGGAGGACAGTACCAAGAGACCCAGTACTTC
cdr3_aa: CASKPGDRGGGQYQETQYF

v_call: TRBV20-1
d_call: NA
clone_size: NA
cdr3_length: 11
j_call: TRBJ1-1
cdr3_nt: TGCAGTGCCCTCAGGGGCACTGAAGCTTTCTTT
cdr3_aa: CSALRGTEAFF

v_call: TRBV18
d_call: NA
clone_size: NA
cdr3_length: 20
j_call: TRBJ1-1
cdr3_nt: TGTGCCAGCTCACCACTAAACGTTTTTGCGCGGGCTGGCCAGAACACTGAAGCTTTCTTT
cdr3_aa: CASSPLNVFARAGQNTEAFF

v_call: TRBV6-5
d_call: NA
clone_size: NA
cdr3_length: 13
j_call: TRBJ1-4
cdr3_nt: TGTGCCAGCAGCAACAGGGTTGGTGAAAAACTGTTTTTT
cdr3_aa: CASSNRVGEKLFF

v_call: TRBV5-4
d_call: NA
clone_size: NA
cdr3_length: 14
j_call: TRBJ2-1
cdr3_nt: TGTGCCAGCAGCTTGGAGGGAGCCTACAATGAGCAGTTCTTC
cdr3_aa: CASSLEGAYNEQFF

v_call: TRBV6-5
d_call: TRBD2
clone_size: once
cdr3_length: 14
j_call: TRBJ2-5
cdr3_nt: TGTGCCAGCACCCGCGGGGGGGCCGGGGAGACCCAGTACTTC
cdr3_aa: CASTRGGAGETQYF

v_call: TRBV2
d_call: NA
clone_size: NA
cdr3_length: 14
j_call: TRBJ1-6
cdr3_nt: TGTGCCAGCAGTGGACAGAGGGGGGGTTCACCCCTCCACTTT
cdr3_aa: CASSGQRGGSPLHF

v_call: TRBV30
d_call: NA
clone_size: once
cdr3_length: 16
j_call: TRBJ2-3
cdr3_nt: TGTGCCTACGGTCCTGGGAAAATAAGTAGCACAGATACGCAGTATTTT
cdr3_aa: CAYGPGKISSTDTQYF

v_call: TRBV2
d_call: NA
clone_size: NA
cdr3_length: 17
j_call: TRBJ2-3
cdr3_nt: TGTGCCAGCAGTGAACTCGGCTACCAATATAGCACAGATACGCAGTATTTT
cdr3_aa: CASSELGYQYSTDTQYF

v_call: TRBV30
d_call: NA
clone_size: NA
cdr3_length: 14
j_call: TRBJ1-1
cdr3_nt: TGTGCCTGGAGTGTTGGAGGGTTGAACACTGAAGCTTTCTTT
cdr3_aa: CAWSVGGLNTEAFF

v_call: TRBV18
d_call: NA
clone_size: NA
cdr3_length: 15
j_call: TRBJ1-2
cdr3_nt: TGTGCCAGCTCACCCGAGGTGGGGGGTGTGGATGGCTACACCTTC
cdr3_aa: CASSPEVGGVDGYTF

v_call: TRBV7-2
d_call: NA
clone_size: once
cdr3_length: 19
j_call: TRBJ1-6
cdr3_nt: TGTGCCAGCAGCGCCCCGACAGGCTATATGAGCTCCTATAATTCACCCCTCCACTTT
cdr3_aa: CASSAPTGYMSSYNSPLHF

v_call: TRBV10-3
d_call: TRBD2
clone_size: NA
cdr3_length: 14
j_call: TRBJ2-1
cdr3_nt: TGTGCCATCAGGGGGACTAGCGGGAACAATGAGCAGTTCTTC
cdr3_aa: CAIRGTSGNNEQFF

v_call: TRBV11-1
d_call: NA
clone_size: NA
cdr3_length: 14
j_call: TRBJ1-1
cdr3_nt: TGTGCCAGCAGCTTAACTCCGGAGAACACTGAAGCTTTCTTT
cdr3_aa: CASSLTPENTEAFF

v_call: TRBV9
d_call: NA
clone_size: NA
cdr3_length: 15
j_call: TRBJ2-1
cdr3_nt: TGTGCCAGCAGCGTAGGTCCGGGACTTCTTAGCGTACCGTTCTTC
cdr3_aa: CASSVGPGLLSVPFF

v_call: TRBV30
d_call: NA
clone_size: NA
cdr3_length: 12
j_call: TRBJ2-7
cdr3_nt: TGTGCCTGGAGTGGGAAGGTCTACGAGCAGTACTTC
cdr3_aa: CAWSGKVYEQYF

v_call: TRBV7-8
d_call: NA
clone_size: once
cdr3_length: 15
j_call: TRBJ2-2
cdr3_nt: TGTGCCAGCAGCTTAGGTGGTGAGAACACCGGGGAGCTGTTTTTT
cdr3_aa: CASSLGGENTGELFF

v_call: TRBV5-1
d_call: NA
clone_size: NA
cdr3_length: 15
j_call: TRBJ2-7
cdr3_nt: TGCGCCAGCAGCTTGGCCTTGGGGCCTAATGCCGAGCAGTACTTC
cdr3_aa: CASSLALGPNAEQYF

v_call: TRBV4-3
d_call: TRBD1
clone_size: NA
cdr3_length: 14
j_call: TRBJ2-7
cdr3_nt: TGCGCCAGCAGCCAGTCCGGGACAGACTACGAGCAGTACTTC
cdr3_aa: CASSQSGTDYEQYF

v_call: TRBV5-4
d_call: NA
clone_size: NA
cdr3_length: 16
j_call: TRBJ1-1
cdr3_nt: TGTGCCAGCAGCTTCGAGTCGGGAATTTCGAACACTGAAGCTTTCTTT
cdr3_aa: CASSFESGISNTEAFF

v_call: TRBV30
d_call: NA
clone_size: once
cdr3_length: 14
j_call: TRBJ2-4
cdr3_nt: TGTGCCTGGAGTGAGGGACTAGCCAAAAACATTCAGTACTTC
cdr3_aa: CAWSEGLAKNIQYF

v_call: TRBV2
d_call: NA
clone_size: NA
cdr3_length: 15
j_call: TRBJ1-6
cdr3_nt: TGTGCCAGCAATCAACTCAGCTCCTATAATTCACCCCTCCACTTT
cdr3_aa: CASNQLSSYNSPLHF

v_call: TRBV7-3
d_call: TRBD2
clone_size: NA
cdr3_length: 20
j_call: TRBJ2-7
cdr3_nt: TGTGCCAGCAGCCACCTAACCTGGGGAGGGTTGAGGGTTAGCTCCTACGAGCAGTACTTC
cdr3_aa: CASSHLTWGGLRVSSYEQYF

v_call: TRBV5-4
d_call: NA
clone_size: NA
cdr3_length: 13
j_call: TRBJ1-4
cdr3_nt: TGTGCCAGCAGCTTGGGACAGAATGAAAAACTGTTTTTT
cdr3_aa: CASSLGQNEKLFF